The 7 T cell receptor beta chains in this list originate from one sample, sequenced in a study of T cell repertoires in cytomegalovirus infection. Using its own MiXCR run on the reads, TCRdb lists one record per CDR3 protein. The profile shows some 100,000 distinct CDR3 sequences, more than 20% of them singletons. What was sequenced was CD8+ T cells from PBMCs. The receptors derive from a human donor in good health (CMV status not recorded). Some clones in this sample may be carry-over from other donors' samples.

The V and J genes are TRBV7-6 and TRBJ2-5; 11 bases are a match to TRBD2. Germline CDR1 SGHVS, CDR2 FNYEAQ. The CDR3 sequence is 18 residues long. V shed 4 bases and J 1 base; nucleotides not matched to a gene: 11. The CDR3 region has the DNA TGTGCCAGCAGCTACGGACTAGCGGGCCTCCACCCCCAAGAGACCCAGTACTTC. As protein: CASSYGLAGLHPQETQYF.

V is TRBV6-6 and J is TRBJ1-1; TRBD1 matches 9 bases. Germline values: CDR1 MNHNY, CDR2 SVGAGI (reference sequence). J lost 5 bases, V lost 6 bases, and 13 bases had no gene match. The CDR3 sequence is 16 residues long. CDR3 loop: CASSRRPGQGRTEAFF. The CDR3 coding sequence is TGTGCCAGCAGCCGTCGCCCCGGACAGGGGAGGACTGAAGCTTTCTTT.

This clonotype was seen only a few times. This chain connects TRBV11-2 to TRBJ2-7; D is unclear. Trimming stripped 5 bases from V and 1 base from J, with 6 bases between. CDR1 and CDR2 from the germline V gene are SGHAT and FQNNGV. There are 12 residues in the CDR3. The CDR3 coding sequence is TGTGCCAGCAGCACGCGTTCCTACGAGCAGTACTTC. As protein: CASSTRSYEQYF. Using reference TRBV11-2 and TRBJ2-7 for the parts outside the CDR3, the full variable domain is EAGVAQSPRYKIIEKRQSVAFWCNPISGHATLYWYQQILGQGPKLLIQFQNNGVVDDSQLPKDRFSAERLKGVDSTLKIQPAKLEDSAVYLCASSTRSYEQYFGPGTRLTVT.

The rearrangement links TRBV7-2 to TRBJ2-3; 7 positions agree with TRBD1. Germline V CDR1 and CDR2: SGHTA, FQGNSA. The CDR3 runs 15 residues. Trimming cost V 4 bases and J 5 bases; bases outside gene matches: 9. CDR3: CASSSYRGGIDTQYF. CDR3 DNA sequence: TGTGCCAGCAGCTCCTACAGGGGCGGAATAGATACGCAGTATTTT.

This chain joins TRBV24-1 and TRBJ1-1; D is ambiguous. This CDR3 comprises 17 residues. CDR1 and CDR2 from the germline V gene are KGHDR and SFDVKD. V lost 7 bases and J 5 bases, leaving 25 bases between the germline ends. The CDR3 protein is CATSGLNRHTMRTEAFF. In nucleotides, the CDR3 is TGTGCCACCAGCGGGTTAAACAGACATACAATGAGGACTGAAGCTTTCTTT.

This clonotype was seen ten or more times. This chain joins TRBV6-2 or TRBV6-3 and TRBJ2-1; 13 bases are shared with TRBD2. Trimming took 2 bases from V and 9 from J; bases not matched to a gene: 4. Germline CDR1 is MNHEY and CDR2 is SVGEGT. This CDR3 region has 15 residues. In nucleotides, the CDR3 is TGTGCCAGCAGTTACGGACTAGCGGGAGAGGGTGAGCAGTTCTTC. This translates into CASSYGLAGEGEQFF.

The table lists this clonotype with many counts. The genes are TRBV7-9 and TRBJ1-1; unclear D gene. Germline V lookup: CDR1 SEHNR, CDR2 FQNEAQ (reference sequence). Trimming shortened V by 1 base and J by 5 bases, and 8 bases separated the two germline ends. CDR3 length: 13 residues. CDR3 residues: CASSLGVKTEAFF. Here the CDR3 DNA reads TGTGCCAGCAGCTTAGGGGTCAAAACTGAAGCTTTCTTT. The whole variable domain, remainder taken from reference TRBV7-9 and TRBJ1-1, is DTGVSQNPRHKITKRGQNVTFRCDPISEHNRLYWYRQTLGQGPEFLTYFQNEAQLEKSRLLSDRFSAERPKGSFSTLEIQRTEQGDSAMYLCASSLGVKTEAFFGQGTRLTVV.